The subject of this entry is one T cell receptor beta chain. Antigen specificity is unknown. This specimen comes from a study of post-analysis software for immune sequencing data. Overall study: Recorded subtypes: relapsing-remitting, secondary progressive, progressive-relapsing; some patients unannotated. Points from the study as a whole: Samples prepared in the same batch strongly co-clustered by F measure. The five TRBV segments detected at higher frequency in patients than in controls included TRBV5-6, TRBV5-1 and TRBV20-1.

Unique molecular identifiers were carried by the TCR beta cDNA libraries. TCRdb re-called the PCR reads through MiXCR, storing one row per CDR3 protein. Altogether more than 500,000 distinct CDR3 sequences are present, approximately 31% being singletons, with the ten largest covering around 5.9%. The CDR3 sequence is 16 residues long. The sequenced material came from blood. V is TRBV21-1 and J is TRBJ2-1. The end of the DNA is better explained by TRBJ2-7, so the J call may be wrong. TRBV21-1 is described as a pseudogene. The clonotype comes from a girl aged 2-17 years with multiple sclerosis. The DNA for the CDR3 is TGTGCCAGCAGCAAAGTATCAGAATGGCGGTACAATGAGCAGTACTTC. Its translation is CASSKVSEWRYNEQYF.